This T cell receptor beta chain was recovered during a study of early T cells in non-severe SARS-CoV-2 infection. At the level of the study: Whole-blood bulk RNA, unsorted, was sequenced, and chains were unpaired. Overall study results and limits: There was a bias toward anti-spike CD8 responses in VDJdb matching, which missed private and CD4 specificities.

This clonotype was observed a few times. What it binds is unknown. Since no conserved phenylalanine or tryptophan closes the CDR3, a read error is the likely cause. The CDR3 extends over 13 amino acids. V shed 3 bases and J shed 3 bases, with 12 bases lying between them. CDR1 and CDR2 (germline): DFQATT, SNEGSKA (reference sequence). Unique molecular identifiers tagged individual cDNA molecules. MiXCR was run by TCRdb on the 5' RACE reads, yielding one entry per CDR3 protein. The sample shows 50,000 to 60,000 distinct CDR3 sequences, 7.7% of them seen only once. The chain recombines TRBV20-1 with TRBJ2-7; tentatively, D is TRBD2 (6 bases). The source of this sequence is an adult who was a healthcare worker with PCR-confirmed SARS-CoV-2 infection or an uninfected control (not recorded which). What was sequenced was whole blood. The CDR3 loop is CSARLGGIYEQYL. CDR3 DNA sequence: TGCAGTGCTAGGCTCGGCGGGATCTACGAGCAGTACCTC.